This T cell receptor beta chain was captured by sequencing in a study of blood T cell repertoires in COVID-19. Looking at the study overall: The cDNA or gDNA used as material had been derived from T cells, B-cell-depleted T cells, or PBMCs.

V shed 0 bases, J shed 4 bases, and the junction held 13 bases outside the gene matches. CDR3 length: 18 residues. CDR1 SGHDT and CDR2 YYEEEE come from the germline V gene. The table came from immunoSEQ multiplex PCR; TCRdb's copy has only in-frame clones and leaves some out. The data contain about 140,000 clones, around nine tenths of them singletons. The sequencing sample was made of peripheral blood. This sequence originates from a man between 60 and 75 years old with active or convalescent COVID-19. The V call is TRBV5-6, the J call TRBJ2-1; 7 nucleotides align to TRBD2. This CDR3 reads CASSLDPWRREMYNEQFF. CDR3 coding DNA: TGTGCCAGCAGCTTGGATCCCTGGAGGCGGGAGATGTACAATGAGCAGTTCTTC.